A selection of T cell receptor beta chains follows, all from one sample in a study of OX40 agonist ivuxolimab in advanced cancers. Produced via immunoSEQ multiplex PCR; TCRdb's table is partial and in-frame only. The sample has about 33,000 clones; roughly 84% are singletons. The sequencing here drew on CD4+ or CD8+ T cells sorted from blood, taken in a trial of the OX40 agonist ivuxolimab. All receptors derive from an adult with an advanced solid tumor such as melanoma, head and neck, liver or kidney cancer. The CDR3 runs from the conserved cysteine through the conserved F or W. Fields, in order: D gene, J gene, clone size, V gene, CDR3 protein, CDR3 DNA. D genes are given only for firm matches. Some rows have no size entry. The others give once, few or many, or a class for an expanded clone.

d_gene: -
j_gene: TRBJ1-1
abundance: -
v_gene: TRBV5-6
CDR3aa: CASSLGEGEAFF
CDR3nt: TGTGCCAGCAGCTTGGGAGAGGGAGAAGCTTTCTTT

d_gene: -
j_gene: TRBJ1-1
abundance: -
v_gene: TRBV27
CDR3aa: CASSKRAGVGTEAFF
CDR3nt: TGTGCCAGCAGCAAGAGGGCAGGGGTGGGCACTGAAGCTTTCTTT

d_gene: -
j_gene: TRBJ2-1
abundance: -
v_gene: TRBV27
CDR3aa: CASSLSPRNEQFF
CDR3nt: TGTGCCAGCAGTTTGTCCCCGAGAAATGAGCAGTTCTTC

d_gene: TRBD1
j_gene: TRBJ2-6
abundance: -
v_gene: TRBV25-1
CDR3aa: CASSGSGQGISWANVLTF
CDR3nt: TGTGCCAGCAGTGGCAGTGGACAGGGAATCAGTTGGGCCAACGTCCTGACTTTC

d_gene: -
j_gene: TRBJ2-1
abundance: once
v_gene: TRBV7-3
CDR3aa: CASSSKGGRSYNEQFF
CDR3nt: TGTGCCAGCAGCTCCAAAGGGGGGCGCTCCTACAATGAGCAGTTCTTC

d_gene: -
j_gene: TRBJ1-5
abundance: once
v_gene: TRBV6-1
CDR3aa: CASSPSTTSNQPQHF
CDR3nt: TGTGCCAGCAGTCCCTCTACAACAAGCAATCAGCCCCAGCATTTT

d_gene: -
j_gene: TRBJ1-1
abundance: large
v_gene: TRBV18
CDR3aa: CASSPGGLPSSTEAFF
CDR3nt: TGTGCCAGCTCCCCTGGGGGGTTACCGTCGAGCACTGAAGCTTTCTTT

d_gene: -
j_gene: TRBJ2-2
abundance: -
v_gene: TRBV9
CDR3aa: CASSVEGEDTGELFF
CDR3nt: TGTGCCAGCAGCGTAGAGGGGGAAGACACCGGGGAGCTGTTTTTT

d_gene: -
j_gene: TRBJ1-2
abundance: -
v_gene: TRBV5-1
CDR3aa: CASATEGGRFVYGYTF
CDR3nt: TGCGCCAGCGCTACGGAAGGGGGGCGCTTTGTTTATGGCTACACCTTC

d_gene: TRBD2
j_gene: TRBJ2-3
abundance: -
v_gene: TRBV7-7
CDR3aa: CASSLLAGGENTDTQYF
CDR3nt: TGTGCCAGCAGCTTACTAGCGGGGGGGGAAAACACAGATACGCAGTATTTT